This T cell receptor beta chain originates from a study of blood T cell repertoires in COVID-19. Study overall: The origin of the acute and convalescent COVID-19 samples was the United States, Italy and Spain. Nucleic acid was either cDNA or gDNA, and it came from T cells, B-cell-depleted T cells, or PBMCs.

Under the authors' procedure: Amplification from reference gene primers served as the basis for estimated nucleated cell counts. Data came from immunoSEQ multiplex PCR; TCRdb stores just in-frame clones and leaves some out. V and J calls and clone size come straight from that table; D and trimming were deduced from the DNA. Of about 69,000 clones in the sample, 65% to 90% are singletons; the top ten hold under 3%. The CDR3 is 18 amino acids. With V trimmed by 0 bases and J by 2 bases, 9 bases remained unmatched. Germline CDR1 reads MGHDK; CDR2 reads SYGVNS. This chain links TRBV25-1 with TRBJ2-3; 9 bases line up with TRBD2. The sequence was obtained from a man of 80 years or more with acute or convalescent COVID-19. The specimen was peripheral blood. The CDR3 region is CASSEYISGRGPTDTQYF. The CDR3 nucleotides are TGTGCCAGCAGTGAATATATTAGCGGGAGAGGTCCCACAGATACGCAGTATTTT.